This entry is about one T cell receptor beta chain. The run depth of the assay was deep. Every subset's genomic DNA went evenly onto several immunoSEQ plates. Produced via immunoSEQ multiplex PCR; TCRdb's table is partial and in-frame only. The sample holds about 750,000 clones, approximately 92% seen once. This sample is part of a study of shared clonotypes between healthy human individuals. As for the study in general: Aged 18 to 49, the donors were two women and a few men.

CD45RO-negative, CCR7-selected cells formed the naive CD8 fraction, which excluded terminally differentiated effector memory CD45RA+ cells. Every donor, a Caucasian adult, lived in Nashville, Tennessee. From germline, CDR1 is MGHRA and CDR2 YSYEKL. This CDR3 contains 18 residues. The V and J ends lost 4 bases and 0 bases, in that order; junction bases with no gene match: 12. The sequenced sample consisted of naive CD8+ T cells sorted from blood. The chain combines TRBV4-1 with TRBJ2-1; the match to TRBD2 covers 7 bases. The TCR was taken from a man aged 25 to 45 in good health. CDR3 sequence reads: CASSPIPGGGSSYNEQFF. CDR3 nucleotides: TGCGCCAGCAGCCCAATCCCGGGGGGTGGGAGCTCCTACAATGAGCAGTTCTTC.